The clone carrying this TCR beta chain was seen once. The target antigen is unknown. These oral cavity squamous cell carcinomas were HPV-negative and locally advanced. Germline V CDR1 and CDR2: MGHDK, SYGVNS. The V and J ends lost 0 bases and 7 bases, in that order; junction bases with no gene match: 8. The CDR3 is 17 amino acids. This specimen comes from a study of neoadjuvant anti-PD-1 for oral cavity cancer. Study as a whole: Patients without progression received a fourth nivolumab dose around day 43, then surgical resection on days 50-56.

Assay used: immunoSEQ multiplex PCR; TCRdb lists only in-frame clones, some missing. Among around 60,000 clones, approximately 79% were seen once, and the ten largest hold around 2.6%. Study-level results: Non-responders to neoadjuvant nivolumab had significantly more clonal PBMC T cells than responders.

The TCR comes from a person between 35 and 79 years old with oral cavity squamous cell carcinoma. The sample in question was PBMCs, obtained before nivolumab (anti-PD-1) treatment. The chain recombines TRBV25-1 with TRBJ2-1, with 11 nucleotides matching TRBD2. The CDR3 region is CASSEYKISGRVNEQFF. The CDR3 nucleotides read TGTGCCAGCAGTGAATATAAGATTAGCGGGAGGGTGAATGAGCAGTTCTTC. Using reference TRBV25-1 and TRBJ2-1 for the parts outside the CDR3, the full variable domain is EADIYQTPRYLVIGTGKKITLECSQTMGHDKMYWYQQDPGMELHLIHYSYGVNSTEKGDLSSESTVSRIRTEHFPLTLESARPSHTSQYLCASSEYKISGRVNEQFFGPGTRLTVL.